The 29 T cell receptor beta chains below were found in one sample sequenced in a study of early T cells in non-severe SARS-CoV-2 infection. TCRdb reprocessed the 5' RACE reads with MiXCR, giving one entry per CDR3 protein. The sample has approximately 71,000 distinct CDR3 sequences, 12% seen once. What was sequenced was whole blood. The receptors were gathered from an adult who was a healthcare worker with PCR-confirmed SARS-CoV-2 infection or an uninfected control (not recorded which).

The genes are TRBV6-1 and TRBJ2-1; 12 bases align to TRBD1. Looked up from germline, CDR1 is MNHNS and CDR2 is SASEGT. Trimming cost V 6 bases and J 8 bases; bases outside gene matches: 5. CDR3 size: 14 residues. In DNA form, the CDR3 reads TGTGCCAGCAGCGTAGGGACAGGGGGCGATGAGCAGTTCTTC. As protein: CASSVGTGGDEQFF.

This clonotype was seen ten or more times. The chain links TRBV5-1 to TRBJ1-6; TRBD1 matches at 9 bases. The trim removed 3 bases at V and 10 bases at J, leaving 17 bases unmatched. Germline CDR1 and CDR2: SGHRS and YFSETQ. The length of the CDR3 is 18 residues. CDR3 amino acids: CASSWTGATPSILSPLHF. In DNA, the CDR3 is TGCGCCAGCAGCTGGACAGGGGCTACCCCCAGTATATTGTCACCCCTCCACTTT.

This clonotype was recorded at least ten times. This sequence joins TRBV7-2 and TRBJ1-1; D might be TRBD1 (5 bases). The ends were cut back, 5 bases at V and 10 bases at J, with 14 bases in the middle. Germline lookup yields CDR1 SGHTA and CDR2 FQGNSA. The CDR3 spans 12 residues. CDR3 region: CASSPRDRGAFF. CDR3 DNA sequence: TGTGCCAGCAGCCCCAGGGACCGAGGAGCTTTCTTT.

This clonotype was counted ten times or more. The rearrangement uses TRBV5-6 and TRBJ2-1; no definite D call. The V gene lost 3 bases and the J gene lost 0 bases, with 10 bases spanning the gap. The germline V gene has CDR1 SGHDT and CDR2 YYEEEE. This CDR3 spans 15 amino acids. In DNA, the CDR3 is TGTGCCAGCAGCTCGACGACCAACTCCTACAATGAGCAGTTCTTC. Translating it yields CASSSTTNSYNEQFF.

This clonotype appeared a few times. The V gene is TRBV4-1, the J gene TRBJ2-3; TRBD2 matches 10 bases. Germline V CDR1 and CDR2: MGHRA, YSYEKL. V was clipped by 0 bases and J by 1 base; unmatched bases: 13. The CDR3 has 20 residues. The CDR3 loop reads CASSQEVAGGFLLRTDTQYF. Here the CDR3 DNA reads TGCGCCAGCAGCCAAGAAGTAGCGGGGGGCTTCCTACTTCGCACAGATACGCAGTATTTT.

This clonotype was seen a few times. CDR3 residues: CASSLVRDRSGNTIYF. As DNA, the CDR3 is TGTGCCAGCAGCTTAGTCCGTGACAGGTCTGGAAACACCATATATTTT. This chain joins TRBV11-2 and TRBJ1-3; a weak D match, TRBD1 (6 bases). The length of the CDR3 is 16 residues. The germline CDR1 and CDR2 sequences are SGHAT and FQNNGV. Deletions cut 1 base from V and 1 base from J, with 11 bases between.

This clonotype was counted only a few times. CDR3 sequence reads: CASSYYWASGANVLTF. The DNA for the CDR3 is TGTGCCAGCAGTTACTACTGGGCTTCTGGGGCCAACGTCCTGACTTTC. The genes are TRBV6-2 or TRBV6-3 and TRBJ2-6; D unresolved. V was pared by 1 base and J by 1 base, with 8 bases between. The CDR3 is 16 amino acids. CDR1 is MNHEY, CDR2 SVGEGT, per germline.

This clonotype was detected many times. This chain links TRBV15 with TRBJ2-6; D might be TRBD2 (6 bases). This CDR3 is 18 amino acids long. V was cut by 1 base and J by 0 bases, with 13 bases left in between. Germline CDR1 LNHNV, CDR2 YYDKDF (reference sequence). The CDR3 region is CATSRGDSGGSGANVLTF. CDR3 DNA sequence: TGTGCCACCAGCAGAGGGGACTCCGGGGGCTCTGGGGCCAACGTCCTGACTTTC.

This sequence joins TRBV19 and TRBJ2-3, with 12 bases lining up with TRBD1. Germline CDR1 and CDR2: LNHDA and SQIVND (reference sequence). V was pared by 7 bases and J by 5 bases, with 7 bases of the junction left unmatched. The CDR3 totals 15 residues. CDR3 amino acids: CASKGTGGAEDTQYF. The CDR3 region has the DNA TGTGCCAGTAAAGGGACAGGGGGCGCGGAAGATACGCAGTATTTT. The whole variable domain, filled in from reference TRBV19 and TRBJ2-3, reads DGGITQSPKYLFRKEGQNVTLSCEQNLNHDAMYWYRQDPGQGLRLIYYSQIVNDFQKGDIAEGYSVSREKKESFPLTVTSAQKNPTAFYLCASKGTGGAEDTQYFGPGTRLTVL.

This clonotype was seen a few times. The V call is TRBV6-5, the J call TRBJ2-7, with 9 bases matching TRBD1. The germline V gene encodes CDR1 MNHEY and CDR2 SVGAGI. The CDR3 is 15 amino acids. Trimming took 6 bases from V and 0 from J; bases not matched to a gene: 6. CDR3 amino acids: CASSRGQGSSYEQYF. The CDR3 coding sequence is TGTGCCAGCAGCCGCGGACAGGGGAGCTCCTACGAGCAGTACTTC.

This chain joins TRBV7-9 and TRBJ1-6; 7 nucleotides line up with TRBD1. Trimming removed 4 bases from V and 4 bases from J; junction bases left unmatched: 7. The CDR3 runs to 16 residues. Germline CDR1 SEHNR, CDR2 FQNEAQ (reference sequence). As DNA, the CDR3 is TGTGCCAGCAGCTCCGACCAGGGACAGTATAATTCACCCCTCCACTTT. This codes for CASSSDQGQYNSPLHF.

This clonotype was seen many times. The chain couples TRBV30 to TRBJ2-7, with D uncertain. The CDR3 covers 11 residues. V lost 5 bases to trimming and J lost 5 bases, with 10 bases between them. CDR1 and CDR2 from the germline V gene are GTSNPN and SVGIG (reference sequence). The chain's CDR3 is CAWDQRDEQYF. In DNA form, the CDR3 reads TGTGCCTGGGACCAAAGGGACGAGCAGTACTTC.

This clonotype has at least ten counts. V gene TRBV7-9 combines with J gene TRBJ2-3; the D gene is possibly TRBD2 (5 bases). The germline V gene encodes CDR1 SEHNR and CDR2 FQNEAQ (reference sequence). CDR3 size: 14 residues. The ends were cut back, 3 bases at V and 2 bases at J, with 9 bases in the middle. This CDR3 reads CASSFSRDTDTQYF. The CDR3 DNA reads TGTGCCAGCAGCTTTTCACGGGACACAGATACGCAGTATTTT.

The chain is built from TRBV28 and TRBJ1-2; D possibly corresponds to TRBD1 (5 bases). Germline CDR1 and CDR2: MDHEN and SYDVKM. CDR3 length equals 15 residues. V was shortened by 6 bases and J by 0 bases, with 14 bases between the two germline ends. CDR3 loop: CASRTGTGANYGYTF. The CDR3 DNA sequence: TGTGCCAGCAGAACCGGGACGGGAGCTAACTATGGCTACACCTTC.

V gene TRBV5-6 combines with J gene TRBJ1-5; 10 nucleotides agree with TRBD1. J lost 4 bases, V lost 3 bases, and 7 bases had no gene match. Germline loops: CDR1 SGHDT, CDR2 YYEEEE. CDR3 length: 16 residues. In nucleotides, the CDR3 is TGTGCCAGCAGCTCCCGGGACAGGGGACCAAATCAGCCCCAGCATTTT. Protein: CASSSRDRGPNQPQHF. Complete variable domain (other parts from reference TRBV5-6 and TRBJ1-5): DAGVTQSPTHLIKTRGQQVTLRCSPKSGHDTVSWYQQALGQGPQFIFQYYEEEERQRGNFPDRFSGHQFPNYSSELNVNALLLGDSALYLCASSSRDRGPNQPQHFGDGTRLSIL.

This clonotype was seen many times. This chain links TRBV7-9 with TRBJ2-5; weak D call: TRBD1 (6 bases). Germline CDR1 is SEHNR and CDR2 is FQNEAQ (reference sequence). This CDR3 region has 15 residues. Trimming cost V 4 bases and J 7 bases, with 19 bases left between them. CDR3 region: CASSSVLRGSWTQYF. The CDR3 DNA sequence: TGTGCCAGCAGCTCCGTTCTTAGGGGGTCCTGGACCCAGTACTTC.

Points on this clonotype: Germline is not matched at one junction end, which may reflect a read error. The CDR3 DNA reads TGTGCCAGCCCACCCAGGACTAGCGGGGGGCTTCCCACCGGGGAGCTGTTTTTT. This encodes CASPPRTSGGLPTGELFF. This chain joins TRBV18 and TRBJ2-2, with 14 positions matching TRBD2. This CDR3 comprises 18 residues. CDR1 KGHSH and CDR2 LQKENI come from the germline V gene.

On this clonotype: A read error may explain this, as a much larger clone is one base away. The chain has TRBV7-2 and TRBJ2-3; the D call may be TRBD1 or TRBD2 (5 bases each). Germline V gene sequence: CDR1 SGHTA, CDR2 FQGNSA. The V end lost 6 bases, the J end lost 1 base, and 14 bases lay between the germline ends. CDR3 length: 15 residues. Here the CDR3 reads CASRPVTGRTDTQYF. In nucleotides, the CDR3 is TGTGCCAGCAGGCCAGTAACGGGGCGCACAGATACGCAGTATTTT.

This clonotype came up a few times. The chain combines TRBV24-1 with TRBJ2-5, with D unclear. Germline lookup yields CDR1 KGHDR and CDR2 SFDVKD. CDR3 length: 20 residues. Trimming shortened V by 5 bases and J by 2 bases, and 29 bases separated the two germline ends. In nucleotides, the CDR3 is TGTGCCACCAGTGCCCAGGCACTACCTCGAAACACGTTAATACAAGAGACCCAGTACTTC. Protein sequence: CATSAQALPRNTLIQETQYF.

This clonotype was observed a handful of times. The CDR3 bases are TGCAGTGCTAGCCGACAGGGGAACACTGAAGCTTTCTTT. Translating gives CSASRQGNTEAFF. V usage is TRBV20-1 and J usage is TRBJ1-1; 7 bases align to TRBD1. Trimming at V came to 3 bases and at J to 1 base, leaving 2 bases not matched to a gene. CDR1 and CDR2 from the germline V gene are DFQATT and SNEGSKA (reference sequence). CDR3 length: 13 amino acids.

This clonotype occurred many times. The genes are TRBV11-2 and TRBJ2-1; D remains ambiguous. The CDR3 has 16 amino acids. The V gene lost 2 bases and the J gene lost 2 bases, with 13 bases spanning the gap. The V gene's germline CDR1 is SGHAT and CDR2 FQNNGV. The CDR3 loop is CASSLRRENTYNEQFF. The CDR3 region has the DNA TGTGCCAGCAGCTTAAGAAGGGAAAACACCTACAATGAGCAGTTCTTC.

This clonotype was detected a few times. The V call is TRBV18, the J call TRBJ2-3; maybe TRBD2 (6 bases). CDR1 and CDR2 from the germline V gene are KGHSH and LQKENI. V lost 3 bases, J lost 5 bases, and 21 bases lay in between. The CDR3 spans 17 residues. CDR3 region: CASSPTLSGPEGDTQYF. CDR3 bases: TGTGCCAGCTCACCGACCCTAAGCGGTCCGGAGGGAGATACGCAGTATTTT.

This clonotype was detected ten times or more. The chain is built from TRBV9 and TRBJ2-3; D is possibly TRBD1 or TRBD2 (5 bases each). Germline CDR1 and CDR2: SGDLS and YYNGEE. With 2 bases removed from V and 2 bases from J, the gap between germline ends came to 12 bases. The CDR3 is 15 amino acids. DNA of the CDR3: TGTGCCAGCAGCGTTTTTGAGGGGTCCACAGATACGCAGTATTTT. Amino acids: CASSVFEGSTDTQYF.

This chain joins TRBV6-6 and TRBJ2-7, with TRBD1 matching over 8 bases. With 3 bases clipped from V and 3 bases from J, the junction kept 7 bases outside the gene matches. CDR1 is MNHNY and CDR2 is SVGAGI in the germline V gene (reference sequence). The CDR3 is made up of 15 amino acids. The CDR3 DNA follows: TGTGCCAGCAGTTATGAGACAGGGGAGGACTACGAGCAGTACTTC. Protein product: CASSYETGEDYEQYF.

This clonotype showed up just a few times. The V gene is TRBV11-2, the J gene TRBJ2-7; no definite D call. In germline, CDR1 is SGHAT, CDR2 FQNNGV. This CDR3 is 13 amino acids long. Trimming shortened V by 1 base and J by 4 bases, and 8 bases separated the two germline ends. The CDR3 region is CASSLASRYEQYF. The CDR3 coding sequence is TGTGCCAGCAGCTTAGCTAGTCGGTACGAGCAGTACTTC.

The V and J genes are TRBV7-9 and TRBJ1-2; tentative D call: TRBD1 (5 bases). With 5 bases removed from V and 8 bases from J, the gap between germline ends came to 15 bases. This CDR3 spans 13 amino acids. From germline, CDR1 is SEHNR and CDR2 FQNEAQ (reference sequence). The CDR3 spells CASSPTAWEGYTF. For the CDR3, the DNA is TGTGCCAGCAGCCCGACAGCCTGGGAGGGCTACACCTTC.

The sample holds many counts of this clonotype. The gene calls are TRBV6-1 and TRBJ2-3, with 8 bases lining up with TRBD2. CDR3 length: 15 amino acids. The germline gives CDR1 MNHNS, CDR2 SASEGT. V dropped 2 bases and J dropped 5; count of bases not matched to a gene: 6. The CDR3 sequence: CASSESGSGIDTQYF. DNA for the CDR3: TGTGCCAGCAGTGAAAGCGGGAGTGGGATAGATACGCAGTATTTT.

This clonotype was seen a few times. The genes are TRBV29-1 and TRBJ2-3; tentatively, D is TRBD1 (5 bases). V was cut by 3 bases and J by 4 bases, with 14 bases left in between. Germline V gives CDR1 SQVTM, CDR2 ANQGSEA. The CDR3 loop spans 14 amino acids. CDR3 sequence (DNA): TGCAGCGTTGAGGCTCTCCTCAGGGCAGATACGCAGTATTTT. Protein sequence: CSVEALLRADTQYF.

This clonotype was seen more than once but under ten times. The gene calls are TRBV7-2 and TRBJ1-2, with 8 bases lining up with TRBD1. V lost 5 bases to trimming and J lost 2 bases; unmatched junction nucleotides: 1. Germline assignment: CDR1 SGHTA and CDR2 FQGNSA. There are 13 residues in the CDR3. The CDR3 region is CASSRDRNYGYTF. The CDR3 coding sequence is TGTGCCAGCAGCCGGGACAGGAACTATGGCTACACCTTC.